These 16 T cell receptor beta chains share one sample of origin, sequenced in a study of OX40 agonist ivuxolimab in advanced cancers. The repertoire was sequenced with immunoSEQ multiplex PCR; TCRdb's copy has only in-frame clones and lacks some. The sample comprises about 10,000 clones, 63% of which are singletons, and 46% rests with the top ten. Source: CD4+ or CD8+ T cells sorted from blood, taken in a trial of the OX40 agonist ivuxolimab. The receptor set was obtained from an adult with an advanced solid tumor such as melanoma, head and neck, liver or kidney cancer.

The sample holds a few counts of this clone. The CDR3 is CASRGGLAGTSTDTQYF. The DNA of the CDR3 is TGTGCCAGCCGAGGAGGGCTAGCGGGGACTAGCACAGATACGCAGTATTTT. This sequence joins TRBV25-1 and TRBJ2-3, with 9 positions matching TRBD2. Germline values: CDR1 MGHDK, CDR2 SYGVNS. The CDR3 sequence is 17 residues long. V was pared by 8 bases and J by 0 bases, with 12 bases of the junction left unmatched. Using reference TRBV25-1 and TRBJ2-3 for the parts outside the CDR3, the full variable domain is EADIYQTPRYLVIGTGKKITLECSQTMGHDKMYWYQQDPGMELHLIHYSYGVNSTEKGDLSSESTVSRIRTEHFPLTLESARPSHTSQYLCASRGGLAGTSTDTQYFGPGTRLTVL.

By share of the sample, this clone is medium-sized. The CDR3 DNA reads as TGTGCCATCAGTGAGTCGAAGGAGTATGGCTACACCTTC. Residues: CAISESKEYGYTF. The chain combines TRBV10-3 with TRBJ1-2; D gene uncertain. The CDR3 loop spans 13 amino acids. Germline loops: CDR1 ENHRY, CDR2 SYGVKD. Trimming took off 0 bases at V and 5 bases at J, with 7 bases between the two ends.

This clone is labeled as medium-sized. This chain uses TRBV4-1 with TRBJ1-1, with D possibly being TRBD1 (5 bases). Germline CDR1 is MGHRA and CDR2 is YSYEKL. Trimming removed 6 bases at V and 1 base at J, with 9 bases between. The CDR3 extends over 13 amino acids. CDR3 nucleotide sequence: TGCGCCAGCAGAGGGGTTGGGAACACTGAAGCTTTCTTT. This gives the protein CASRGVGNTEAFF.

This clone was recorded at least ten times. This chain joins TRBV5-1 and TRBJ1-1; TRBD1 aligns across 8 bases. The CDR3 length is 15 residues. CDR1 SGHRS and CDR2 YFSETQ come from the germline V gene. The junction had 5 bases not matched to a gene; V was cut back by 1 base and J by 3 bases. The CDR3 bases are TGCGCCAGCAGCTTGACAGGGGGAAGGGACACTGAAGCTTTCTTT. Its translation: CASSLTGGRDTEAFF.

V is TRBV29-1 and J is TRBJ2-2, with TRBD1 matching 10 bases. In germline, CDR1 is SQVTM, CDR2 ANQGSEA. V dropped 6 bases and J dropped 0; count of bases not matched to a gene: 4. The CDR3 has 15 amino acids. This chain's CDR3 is CSVSGTGANTGELFF. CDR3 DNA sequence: TGCAGCGTCTCCGGGACAGGGGCGAACACCGGGGAGCTGTTTTTT.

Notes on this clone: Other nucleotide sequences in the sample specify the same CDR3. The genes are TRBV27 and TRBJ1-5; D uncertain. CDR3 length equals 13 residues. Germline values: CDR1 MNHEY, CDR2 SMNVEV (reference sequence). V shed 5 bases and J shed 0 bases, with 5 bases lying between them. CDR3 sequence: CASSLSSNQPQHF. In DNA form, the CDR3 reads TGTGCCAGCAGTCTCAGTAGCAATCAGCCCCAGCATTTT.

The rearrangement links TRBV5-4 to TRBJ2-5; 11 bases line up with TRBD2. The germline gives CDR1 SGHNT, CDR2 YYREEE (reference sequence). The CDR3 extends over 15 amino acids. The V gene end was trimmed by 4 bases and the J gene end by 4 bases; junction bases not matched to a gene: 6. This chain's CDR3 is CASSEPGTSGETQYF. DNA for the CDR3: TGTGCCAGCAGCGAACCCGGGACTAGCGGAGAGACCCAGTACTTC.

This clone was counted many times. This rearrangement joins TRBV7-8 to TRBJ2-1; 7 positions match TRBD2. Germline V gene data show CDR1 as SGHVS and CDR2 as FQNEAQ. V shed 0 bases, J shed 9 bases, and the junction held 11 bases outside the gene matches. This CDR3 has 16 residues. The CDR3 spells CASSLARGEGQGEQFF. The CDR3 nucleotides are TGTGCCAGCAGCTTAGCTCGGGGGGAGGGCCAGGGTGAGCAGTTCTTC.

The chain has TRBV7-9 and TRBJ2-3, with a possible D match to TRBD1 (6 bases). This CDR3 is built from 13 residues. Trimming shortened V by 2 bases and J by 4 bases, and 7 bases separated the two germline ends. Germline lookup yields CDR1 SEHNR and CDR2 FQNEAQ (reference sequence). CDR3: CASSLNRADTQYF. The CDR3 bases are TGTGCCAGCAGCTTAAACAGGGCAGATACGCAGTATTTT.

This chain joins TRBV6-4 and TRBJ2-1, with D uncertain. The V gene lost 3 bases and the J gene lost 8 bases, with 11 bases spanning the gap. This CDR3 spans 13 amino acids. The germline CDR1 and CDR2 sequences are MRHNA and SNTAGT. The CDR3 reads CASSETPADEQFF. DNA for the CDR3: TGTGCCAGCAGTGAAACTCCCGCGGATGAGCAGTTCTTC.

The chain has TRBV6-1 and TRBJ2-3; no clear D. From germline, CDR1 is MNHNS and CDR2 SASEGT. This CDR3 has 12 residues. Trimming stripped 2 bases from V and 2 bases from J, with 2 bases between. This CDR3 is CASSEYTDTQYF. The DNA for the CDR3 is TGTGCCAGCAGTGAATACACAGATACGCAGTATTTT.

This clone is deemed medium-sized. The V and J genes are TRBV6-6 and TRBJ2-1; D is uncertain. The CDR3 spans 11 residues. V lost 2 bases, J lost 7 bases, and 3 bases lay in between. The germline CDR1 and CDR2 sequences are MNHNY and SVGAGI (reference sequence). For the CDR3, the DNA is TGTGCCAGCAGTTACGGTAATGAGCAGTTCTTC. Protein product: CASSYGNEQFF.

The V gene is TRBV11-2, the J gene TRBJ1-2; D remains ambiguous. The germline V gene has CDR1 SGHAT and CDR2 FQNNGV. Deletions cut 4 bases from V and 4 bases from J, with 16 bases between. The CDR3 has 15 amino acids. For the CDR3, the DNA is TGTGCCAGCAGCTCACTCTGGCGGGGTACCTATGGCTACACCTTC. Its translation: CASSSLWRGTYGYTF.

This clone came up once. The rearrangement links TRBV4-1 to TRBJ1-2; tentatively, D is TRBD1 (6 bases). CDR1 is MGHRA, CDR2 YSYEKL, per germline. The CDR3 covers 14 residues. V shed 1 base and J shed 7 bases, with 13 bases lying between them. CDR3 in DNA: TGCGCCAGCAGCCAAGCCGGGGGGGCGGGTGGCTACACCTTC. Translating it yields CASSQAGGAGGYTF.

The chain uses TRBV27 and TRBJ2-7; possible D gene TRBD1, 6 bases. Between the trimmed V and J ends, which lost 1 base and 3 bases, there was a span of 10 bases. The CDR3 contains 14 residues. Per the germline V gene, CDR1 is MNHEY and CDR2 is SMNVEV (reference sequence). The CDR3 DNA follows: TGTGCCAGCAGTTTATTGGGACAAATCTACGAGCAGTACTTC. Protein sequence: CASSLLGQIYEQYF.

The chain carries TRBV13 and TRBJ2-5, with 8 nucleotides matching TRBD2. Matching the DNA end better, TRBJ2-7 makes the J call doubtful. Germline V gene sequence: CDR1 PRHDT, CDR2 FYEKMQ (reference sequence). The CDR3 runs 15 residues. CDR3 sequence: CASSPGPREEDEQYF. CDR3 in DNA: TGTGCCAGCAGCCCCGGCCCGCGGGAGGAAGACGAGCAGTACTTC.